This T cell receptor (beta chain) was captured by sequencing in a study of CD4+ T cells in melanoma. This clone was detected only once. The antigen remains unidentified. Clones were sequenced by immunoSEQ multiplex PCR, and TCRdb holds only the in-frame ones, with some missing. The sample lists 13,000 or so clones; under 80% were seen once. General study results and limits: CD8+ T cell, macrophage and B cell function reportedly correlated with neoantigen-specific CD4+ T cells. Reportedly, melanoma neoantigen-specific CD4+ T cells showed varied differentiation states.

The CDR3 consists of 17 residues. V was cut by 3 bases and J by 7 bases, with 22 bases left in between. The germline V gene has CDR1 KGHSH and CDR2 LQKENI. This sequence originates from a human donor with melanoma. This chain connects TRBV18 to TRBJ1-5; maybe TRBD1 (5 bases). The sequencing sample was made of cells from a culture (not recorded whether cultured in vitro). CDR3 residues: CASSPQPGPPRRQPQHF. DNA of the CDR3: TGTGCCAGCTCACCGCAGCCGGGACCCCCGCGGAGACAGCCCCAGCATTTT.